This T cell receptor beta chain was profiled in a study of blood T cell repertoires in COVID-19. V was trimmed by 3 bases and J by 10 bases, leaving 19 bases between them. Germline CDR1 is SNHLY and CDR2 is FYNNEI. This CDR3 is 16 amino acids long. Repertoires were generated with immunoSEQ multiplex PCR, while TCRdb's copy carries only in-frame clones and drops some. Altogether tens of thousands of clones are present, roughly 85% being singletons, with the ten largest covering about 7%. The clonotype was recovered from a human donor in a cohort sampled during active COVID-19. The chain joins TRBV2 to TRBJ1-6; D might be TRBD1 (5 bases). The sequenced sample consisted of peripheral blood. CDR3 DNA: TGTGCCAGCAGTGAGCTTCCTACGGCGGGGCACTCACCCCTCCACTTT. Protein product: CASSELPTAGHSPLHF.